Shown below are 13 T cell receptor beta chains from a single sample sequenced in a study of shared clonotypes between healthy human individuals. Generated by immunoSEQ multiplex PCR, the TCRdb table keeps only in-frame clones and is missing some. The sample yields roughly 1,800,000 clones, around 96% seen once. The naive CD8 fraction comprised CD45RO-negative cells positively selected for CCR7 and excluded terminally differentiated effector memory CD45RA+ cells. Sequencing input: naive CD8+ T cells sorted from blood. The receptors were sampled from a man between 18 and 35 years old in good health.

The chain joins TRBV29-1 to TRBJ1-2, with a weak D call TRBD1 (5 bases). CDR1 and CDR2 from the germline V gene are SQVTM and ANQGSEA. Trimming left V 0 bases short and J 8 bases short, with 16 bases between. The length of the CDR3 is 14 residues. CDR3 in DNA: TGCAGCGTTGAAGATCTTGGGGGAAGAGCGGGCTACACCTTC. Translation gives CSVEDLGGRAGYTF.

V gene TRBV13 combines with J gene TRBJ2-7; D remains ambiguous. Germline loops: CDR1 PRHDT, CDR2 FYEKMQ (reference sequence). V was clipped by 5 bases and J by 4 bases, with 15 bases between them. This CDR3 contains 14 residues. CDR3 residues: CASSMGPAKYEQYF. The CDR3 region has the DNA TGTGCCAGCAGCATGGGCCCAGCGAAGTACGAGCAGTACTTC.

The chain combines TRBV6-1 with TRBJ2-3; D remains ambiguous. Between the trimmed V and J ends, which lost 3 bases and 2 bases, there was a span of 9 bases. Germline CDR1 MNHNS, CDR2 SASEGT. The CDR3 contains 14 residues. The CDR3: CASSDGILTDTQYF. The CDR3 coding sequence is TGTGCCAGCAGTGATGGGATCCTCACAGATACGCAGTATTTT.

The chain employs TRBV5-6 and TRBJ2-1; TRBD2 aligns across 7 bases. The germline V gene encodes CDR1 SGHDT and CDR2 YYEEEE. The trim removed 4 bases at V and 3 bases at J, leaving 7 bases unmatched. The CDR3 loop spans 15 amino acids. The CDR3 region is CASSVGGGSYNEQFF. The CDR3 DNA reads as TGTGCCAGCAGCGTCGGGGGAGGGAGCTACAATGAGCAGTTCTTC.

In its sample, this clone was seen once. This rearrangement joins TRBV15 to TRBJ2-7, with 8 positions matching TRBD2. Germline V gene sequence: CDR1 LNHNV, CDR2 YYDKDF (reference sequence). The CDR3 length is 18 residues. V shed 1 base and J 0 bases; nucleotides not matched to a gene: 11. This chain's CDR3 is CATSRGGGGGIHSYEQYF. CDR3 nucleotide sequence: TGTGCCACCAGCAGAGGGGGAGGCGGGGGGATACACTCCTACGAGCAGTACTTC.

With respect to this clone: Other DNA sequences of this sample code for an identical CDR3. The V call is TRBV13, the J call TRBJ1-1; no firm D call. This CDR3 spans 13 amino acids. Germline-derived CDR1 and CDR2 are PRHDT and FYEKMQ (reference sequence). V dropped 4 bases and J dropped 2 bases, with 8 bases sitting between them. CDR3 bases: TGTGCCAGCAGCTCCGGCCCCAACACTGAAGCTTTCTTT. Translated, it gives CASSSGPNTEAFF.

The DNA for the CDR3 is TGTGCCAGCAGCTTTGAGGGGGGGCCCCAGCATTTT. As protein: CASSFEGGPQHF. The V and J genes are TRBV5-6 and TRBJ1-5, with a tentative D call TRBD1 (6 bases). The CDR3 totals 12 residues. Germline V gene sequence: CDR1 SGHDT, CDR2 YYEEEE. The V end was cut by 2 bases, the J end by 9 bases, with 9 bases between.

The rearrangement joins TRBV5-4 to TRBJ2-7; D might be TRBD1 (6 bases). CDR1 is SGHNT and CDR2 is YYREEE in the germline V gene (reference sequence). This CDR3 contains 17 residues. Trimming stripped 0 bases from V and 0 bases from J, with 16 bases between. The CDR3 nucleotides read TGTGCCAGCAGCTTGGGCCAACGGGACATGAGCTCCTACGAGCAGTACTTC. Its protein product is CASSLGQRDMSSYEQYF. Complete variable domain (other parts from reference TRBV5-4 and TRBJ2-7): ETGVTQSPTHLIKTRGQQVTLRCSSQSGHNTVSWYQQALGQGPQFIFQYYREEENGRGNFPPRFSGLQFPNYSSELNVNALELDDSALYLCASSLGQRDMSSYEQYFGPGTRLTVT.

A remark on this clone: Other DNA sequences in the same sample also yield this CDR3. The V call is TRBV6-5, the J call TRBJ2-7; 7 bases fit TRBD2. V shed 3 bases, J shed 4 bases, and the junction held 3 bases outside the gene matches. The CDR3 has 13 amino acids. Germline CDR1 and CDR2: MNHEY and SVGAGI. This CDR3 reads CASSYGSGYEQYF. The CDR3 region has the DNA TGTGCCAGCAGTTATGGTAGCGGGTACGAGCAGTACTTC.

The V gene is TRBV13, the J gene TRBJ2-5, with D uncertain. CDR1 is PRHDT and CDR2 is FYEKMQ in the germline V gene (reference sequence). V lost 2 bases to trimming and J lost 4 bases, with 8 bases between them. The CDR3 extends over 13 amino acids. As DNA, the CDR3 is TGTGCCAGCAGCTTACATGGGGTAGAGACCCAGTACTTC. It translates to CASSLHGVETQYF.

The rearrangement joins TRBV11-2 to TRBJ2-7, with D perhaps matching TRBD1 (5 bases). The CDR3 covers 14 residues. V shed 5 bases and J shed 3 bases, with 14 bases lying between them. CDR1 SGHAT and CDR2 FQNNGV come from the germline V gene. The DNA for the CDR3 is TGTGCCAGCAGCCATGTCGACAGTCACTACGAGCAGTACTTC. It translates to CASSHVDSHYEQYF.

Regarding this clone: Other DNA sequences from this sample encode an identical CDR3 as well. The chain joins TRBV5-1 to TRBJ2-7, with 9 bases aligning to TRBD1. From germline, CDR1 is SGHRS and CDR2 YFSETQ. The CDR3 runs to 14 residues. After removal of 2 bases from V and 3 bases from J, the junction contained 3 bases not matched to a gene. The CDR3: CASSFGTGIYEQYF. CDR3 DNA: TGCGCCAGCAGCTTCGGGACAGGGATCTACGAGCAGTACTTC.

This clone came up once. The CDR3 DNA follows: TGTGCCAGCAGCCACACTGGACTAGCCTACGAGCAGTACTTC. This codes for CASSHTGLAYEQYF. The J gene is TRBJ2-7, the V gene TRBV4-2, with 7 bases identical to TRBD2. The germline V gene encodes CDR1 LGHNA and CDR2 YNFKEQ. The J segment lost 2 bases and the V segment lost 3 bases, leaving 4 bases of the junction unmatched. The CDR3 is 14 residues long.